This entry lists 13 T cell receptor beta chains sequenced from one sample in a study of T cell repertoires in cytomegalovirus infection. TCRdb ran MiXCR on the reads and lists one entry per CDR3 protein. Seen here are 740,000 or so distinct CDR3 sequences, about 40% observed once, and the top ten hold roughly 2.8%. Sequenced input: PBMCs. These receptors were obtained from a human donor in good health (CMV status not recorded). Some clones in this sample may be carry-over from other donors' samples.

As concerns this clonotype: Just one base apart from a much larger clone, this may be a read error. The rearrangement joins TRBV11-3 to TRBJ2-2; 8 bases are shared with TRBD1. Germline CDR1 and CDR2: SGHNT and YENEEA. J lost 1 base, V lost 5 bases, and 3 bases had no gene match. The CDR3 extends over 15 amino acids. The CDR3 DNA is TGTGCCAGCAGCACCGACAGGGGGAACACCGGGGAGCTGTTTTTT. Its protein is CASSTDRGNTGELFF.

The rearrangement uses TRBV12-3 or TRBV12-4 and TRBJ2-1, with 7 bases lining up with TRBD2. The V segment lost 0 bases and the J segment 10 bases; nucleotides outside the gene matches: 3. CDR3 length: 13 amino acids. The CDR3 here is CASSLAEGGEQFF. CDR3 sequence (DNA): TGTGCCAGCAGTTTAGCCGAGGGAGGGGAGCAGTTCTTC.

The genes are TRBV12-3 or TRBV12-4 and TRBJ2-3; no definite D call. The germline V and J ends were trimmed by 3 bases and 4 bases, with 8 bases remaining between them. There are 13 residues in the CDR3. As DNA, the CDR3 is TGTGCCAGCAGTTTGTCTCCCGCAGATACGCAGTATTTT. It specifies CASSLSPADTQYF.

This clonotype was seen only a few times. The chain combines TRBV4-1 with TRBJ1-2; the D gene is possibly TRBD1 (6 bases). Per germline, CDR1 MGHRA and CDR2 YSYEKL. The CDR3 extends over 14 amino acids. V lost 1 base to trimming and J lost 7 bases, with 13 bases between them. The CDR3 sequence: CASSQVFRTVGYTF. CDR3 DNA sequence: TGCGCCAGCAGCCAAGTTTTTCGGACAGTTGGCTACACCTTC.

This clonotype was detected many times. The chain uses TRBV6-2 or TRBV6-3 and TRBJ1-1, with 8 bases matching TRBD1. V trimming: 8 bases; J trimming: 4 bases; junction bases outside the gene matches: 6. The CDR3 is 13 residues long. The V gene's germline CDR1 is MNHEY and CDR2 SVGEGT. The chain's CDR3 is CASQNDRGTEAFF. The CDR3, as DNA: TGTGCCAGCCAAAACGACAGGGGCACTGAAGCTTTCTTT.

The rearrangement uses TRBV7-2 and TRBJ2-2; no firm D call. The V and J ends lost 2 bases and 0 bases respectively, with 7 bases between them. Germline V lookup: CDR1 SGHTA, CDR2 FQGNSA. There are 15 residues in the CDR3. This CDR3 reads CASSLPGSNTGELFF. CDR3 DNA sequence: TGTGCCAGCAGCTTACCAGGTTCGAACACCGGGGAGCTGTTTTTT. The full variable domain, with the rest looked up from reference TRBV7-2 and TRBJ2-2, is GAGVSQSPSNKVTEKGKDVELRCDPISGHTALYWYRQSLGQGLEFLIYFQGNSAPDKSGLPSDRFSAERTGGSVSTLTIQRTQQEDSAVYLCASSLPGSNTGELFFGEGSRLTVL.

This clonotype was observed at least ten times. V gene TRBV18 combines with J gene TRBJ2-1; TRBD1 matches at 10 bases. V was pared by 8 bases and J by 1 base, with 5 bases of the junction left unmatched. Germline V gene lookup returns CDR1 KGHSH and CDR2 LQKENI. The CDR3 spans 15 residues. CDR3 bases: TGTGCCAGCAGCCCGGGACAGGGGTCCTACAATGAGCAGTTCTTC. Translated, it gives CASSPGQGSYNEQFF.

This clonotype was detected a few times. The gene calls are TRBV19 and TRBJ2-7; a possible D gene is TRBD1 (6 bases). The germline V gene encodes CDR1 LNHDA and CDR2 SQIVND (reference sequence). The CDR3 sequence is 12 residues long. Trimming removed 9 bases at V and 6 bases at J, with 15 bases between. CDR3 nucleotide sequence: TGTGCCAGCGAATCACAGGGCCGCGAGCAGTACTTC. The encoded protein is CASESQGREQYF.

This clonotype showed up just a few times. The chain carries TRBV28 and TRBJ2-5; 7 bases are a match to TRBD1. V lost 2 bases and J lost 3; bases outside the gene matches: 9. Per the germline V gene, CDR1 is MDHEN and CDR2 is SYDVKM. The CDR3 loop spans 16 amino acids. The CDR3 protein is CASSLETAGGKETQYF. CDR3 sequence (DNA): TGTGCCAGCAGTTTAGAAACGGCAGGGGGAAAAGAGACCCAGTACTTC.

The rearrangement uses TRBV7-2 and TRBJ1-5; TRBD1 matches 10 bases. The CDR3 runs to 17 residues. Germline V gene data show CDR1 as SGHTA and CDR2 as FQGNSA. J lost 6 bases, V lost 7 bases, and 15 bases had no gene match. CDR3 DNA: TGTGCCAGCACCGATAACACCCGGGACAGGGGTATTCAGCCCCAGCATTTT. Amino acid sequence: CASTDNTRDRGIQPQHF.

This clonotype came up a few times. V is TRBV3-1 and J is TRBJ2-5; TRBD1 is a possible D gene (5 bases). The germline V gene has CDR1 LGHDT and CDR2 YNNKEL (reference sequence). Trimming left V 3 bases short and J 1 base short, with 6 bases between. The CDR3 has 13 residues. CDR3 nucleotide sequence: TGTGCCAGCAGCCACGACAGCCAAGAGACCCAGTACTTC. It translates to CASSHDSQETQYF.

The rearrangement uses TRBV11-2 and TRBJ2-7; 8 bases line up with TRBD1. V shed 5 bases and J 0 bases; nucleotides not matched to a gene: 21. Germline V CDR1 and CDR2: SGHAT, FQNNGV. The CDR3 spans 20 residues. The CDR3 DNA follows: TGTGCCAGCAGCCCCACATCAAGTTATGGACAGGGTTTTTACTCCTACGAGCAGTACTTC. It is translated as CASSPTSSYGQGFYSYEQYF.

This chain uses TRBV12-3 or TRBV12-4 with TRBJ2-1; D possibly corresponds to TRBD2 (5 bases). The CDR3 spans 13 residues. The V and J ends lost 5 bases and 8 bases respectively, with 13 bases between them. The CDR3 DNA reads as TGTGCCAGCAGTCCCGGGCTAGCCCATGAGCAGTTCTTC. Translating it yields CASSPGLAHEQFF.